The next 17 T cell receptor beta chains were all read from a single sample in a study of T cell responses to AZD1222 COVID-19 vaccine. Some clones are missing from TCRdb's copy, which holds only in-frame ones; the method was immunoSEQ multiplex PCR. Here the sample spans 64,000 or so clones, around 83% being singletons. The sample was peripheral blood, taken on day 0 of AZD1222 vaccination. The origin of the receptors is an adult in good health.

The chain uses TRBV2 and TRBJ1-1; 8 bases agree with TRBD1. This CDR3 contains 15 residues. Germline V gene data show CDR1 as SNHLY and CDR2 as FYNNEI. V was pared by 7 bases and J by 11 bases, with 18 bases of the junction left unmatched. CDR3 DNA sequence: TGTGCCAGCACCTCTACCGGGACAGGCCTTGGTGGGGCTTTCTTT. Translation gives CASTSTGTGLGGAFF.

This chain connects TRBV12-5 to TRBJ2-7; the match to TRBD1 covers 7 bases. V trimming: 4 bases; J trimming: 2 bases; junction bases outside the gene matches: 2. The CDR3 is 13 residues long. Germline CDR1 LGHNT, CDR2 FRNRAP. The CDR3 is CASGSGQTYEQYF. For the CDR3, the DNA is TGTGCTAGTGGTTCGGGACAGACCTACGAGCAGTACTTC.

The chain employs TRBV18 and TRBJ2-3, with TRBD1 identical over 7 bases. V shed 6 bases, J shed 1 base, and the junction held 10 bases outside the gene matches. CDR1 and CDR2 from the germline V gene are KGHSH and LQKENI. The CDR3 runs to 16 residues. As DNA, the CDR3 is TGTGCCAGCTCCGAACAGGGGATCCTCCGCACAGATACGCAGTATTTT. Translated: CASSEQGILRTDTQYF.

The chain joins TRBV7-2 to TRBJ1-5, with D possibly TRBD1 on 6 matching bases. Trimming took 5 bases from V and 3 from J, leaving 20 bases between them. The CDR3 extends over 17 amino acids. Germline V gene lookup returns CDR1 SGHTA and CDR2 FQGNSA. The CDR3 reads CASSAAEPDRFNQPQHF. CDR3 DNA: TGTGCCAGCAGCGCTGCAGAACCAGACAGGTTCAATCAGCCCCAGCATTTT.

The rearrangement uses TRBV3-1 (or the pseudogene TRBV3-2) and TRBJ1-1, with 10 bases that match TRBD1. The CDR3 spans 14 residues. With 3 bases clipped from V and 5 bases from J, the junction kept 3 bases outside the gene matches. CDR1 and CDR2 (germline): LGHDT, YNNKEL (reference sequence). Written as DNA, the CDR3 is TGTGCCAGCAGCCAGACAGGGGGCGCGACTGAAGCTTTCTTT. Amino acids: CASSQTGGATEAFF.

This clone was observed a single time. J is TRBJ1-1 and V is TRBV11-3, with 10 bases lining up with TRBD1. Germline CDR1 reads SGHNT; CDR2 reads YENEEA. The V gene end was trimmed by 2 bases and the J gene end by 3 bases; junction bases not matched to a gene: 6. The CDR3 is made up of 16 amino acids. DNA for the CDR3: TGTGCCAGCAGCTTAAGTTTCGGGACAGGGGACACTGAAGCTTTCTTT. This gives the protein CASSLSFGTGDTEAFF.

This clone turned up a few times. The CDR3 DNA reads as TGTGCCAGCAGCCCAACAGGGCTCAATCAGCCCCAGCATTTT. Residues: CASSPTGLNQPQHF. The V call is TRBV7-9, the J call TRBJ1-5, with D possibly TRBD1 on 6 matching bases. This CDR3 comprises 14 residues. V shed 5 bases and J shed 3 bases, with 11 bases lying between them. Germline V CDR1 and CDR2: SEHNR, FQNEAQ (reference sequence).

CDR3 in amino acids: CASSSSRSNQPQHF. CDR3 DNA sequence: TGTGCCAGCAGTTCCTCCAGATCCAATCAGCCCCAGCATTTT. The V gene is TRBV28, the J gene TRBJ1-5; D remains unclear. CDR1 is MDHEN and CDR2 is SYDVKM in the germline V gene. Trimming stripped 4 bases from V and 3 bases from J, with 10 bases between. The CDR3 runs 14 residues.

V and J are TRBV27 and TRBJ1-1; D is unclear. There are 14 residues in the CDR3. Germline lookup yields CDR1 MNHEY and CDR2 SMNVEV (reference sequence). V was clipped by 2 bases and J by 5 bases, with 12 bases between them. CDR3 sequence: CASSLNGPGTEAFF. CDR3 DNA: TGTGCCAGCAGTTTAAATGGCCCGGGTACTGAAGCTTTCTTT.

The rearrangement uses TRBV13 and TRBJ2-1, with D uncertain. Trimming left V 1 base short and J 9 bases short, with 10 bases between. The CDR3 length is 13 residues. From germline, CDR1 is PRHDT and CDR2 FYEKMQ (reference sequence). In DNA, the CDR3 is TGTGCCAGCAGCTTAGTTTCCGGCGGTGAGCAGTTCTTC. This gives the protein CASSLVSGGEQFF. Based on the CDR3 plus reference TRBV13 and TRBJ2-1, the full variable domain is AAGVIQSPRHLIKEKRETATLKCYPIPRHDTVYWYQQGPGQDPQFLISFYEKMQSDKGSIPDRFSAQQFSDYHSELNMSSLELGDSALYFCASSLVSGGEQFFGPGTRLTVL.

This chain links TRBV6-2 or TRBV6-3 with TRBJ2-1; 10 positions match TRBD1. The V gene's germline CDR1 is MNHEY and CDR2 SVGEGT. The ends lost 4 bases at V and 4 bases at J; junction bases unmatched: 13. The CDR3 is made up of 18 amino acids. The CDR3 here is CASSSPGTGADRYNEQFF. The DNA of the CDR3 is TGTGCCAGCAGTTCTCCCGGGACAGGGGCAGATAGGTACAATGAGCAGTTCTTC.

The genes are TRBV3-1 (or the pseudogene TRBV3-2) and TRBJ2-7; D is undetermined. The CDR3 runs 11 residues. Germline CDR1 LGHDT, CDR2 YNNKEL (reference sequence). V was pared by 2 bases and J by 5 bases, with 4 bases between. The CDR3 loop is CASSQSNEQYF. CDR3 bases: TGTGCCAGCAGCCAATCGAACGAGCAGTACTTC.

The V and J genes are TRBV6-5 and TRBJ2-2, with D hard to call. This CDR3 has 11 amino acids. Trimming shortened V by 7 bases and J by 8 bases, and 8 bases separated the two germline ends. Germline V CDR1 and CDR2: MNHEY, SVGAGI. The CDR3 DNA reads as TGTGCCAGCACCTTAGGGGGGGAGCTGTTTTTT. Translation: CASTLGGELFF.

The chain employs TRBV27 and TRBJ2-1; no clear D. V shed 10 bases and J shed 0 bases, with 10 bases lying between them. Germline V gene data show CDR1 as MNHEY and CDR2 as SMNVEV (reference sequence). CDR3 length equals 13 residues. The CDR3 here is CATADISYNEQFF. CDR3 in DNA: TGTGCCACCGCAGATATCTCCTACAATGAGCAGTTCTTC.

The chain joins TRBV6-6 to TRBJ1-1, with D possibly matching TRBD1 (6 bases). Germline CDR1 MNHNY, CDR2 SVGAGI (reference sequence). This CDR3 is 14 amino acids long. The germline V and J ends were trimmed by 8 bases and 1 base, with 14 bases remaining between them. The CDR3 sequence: CASGPGQSNTEAFF. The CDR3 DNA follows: TGTGCCAGCGGGCCCGGACAGTCGAACACTGAAGCTTTCTTT.

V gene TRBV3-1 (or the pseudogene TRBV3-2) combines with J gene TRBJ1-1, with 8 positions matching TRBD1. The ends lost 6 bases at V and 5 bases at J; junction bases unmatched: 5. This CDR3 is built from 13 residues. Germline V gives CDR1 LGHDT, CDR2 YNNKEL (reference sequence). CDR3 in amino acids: CASSTTGDTEAFF. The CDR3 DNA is TGTGCCAGCAGTACGACAGGGGATACTGAAGCTTTCTTT.

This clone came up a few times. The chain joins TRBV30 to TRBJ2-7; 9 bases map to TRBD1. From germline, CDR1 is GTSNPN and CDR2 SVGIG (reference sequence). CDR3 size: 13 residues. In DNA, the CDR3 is TGTGCTGCCTCGCCGGGACAGGGTTACGAGCAGTACTTC. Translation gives CAASPGQGYEQYF.